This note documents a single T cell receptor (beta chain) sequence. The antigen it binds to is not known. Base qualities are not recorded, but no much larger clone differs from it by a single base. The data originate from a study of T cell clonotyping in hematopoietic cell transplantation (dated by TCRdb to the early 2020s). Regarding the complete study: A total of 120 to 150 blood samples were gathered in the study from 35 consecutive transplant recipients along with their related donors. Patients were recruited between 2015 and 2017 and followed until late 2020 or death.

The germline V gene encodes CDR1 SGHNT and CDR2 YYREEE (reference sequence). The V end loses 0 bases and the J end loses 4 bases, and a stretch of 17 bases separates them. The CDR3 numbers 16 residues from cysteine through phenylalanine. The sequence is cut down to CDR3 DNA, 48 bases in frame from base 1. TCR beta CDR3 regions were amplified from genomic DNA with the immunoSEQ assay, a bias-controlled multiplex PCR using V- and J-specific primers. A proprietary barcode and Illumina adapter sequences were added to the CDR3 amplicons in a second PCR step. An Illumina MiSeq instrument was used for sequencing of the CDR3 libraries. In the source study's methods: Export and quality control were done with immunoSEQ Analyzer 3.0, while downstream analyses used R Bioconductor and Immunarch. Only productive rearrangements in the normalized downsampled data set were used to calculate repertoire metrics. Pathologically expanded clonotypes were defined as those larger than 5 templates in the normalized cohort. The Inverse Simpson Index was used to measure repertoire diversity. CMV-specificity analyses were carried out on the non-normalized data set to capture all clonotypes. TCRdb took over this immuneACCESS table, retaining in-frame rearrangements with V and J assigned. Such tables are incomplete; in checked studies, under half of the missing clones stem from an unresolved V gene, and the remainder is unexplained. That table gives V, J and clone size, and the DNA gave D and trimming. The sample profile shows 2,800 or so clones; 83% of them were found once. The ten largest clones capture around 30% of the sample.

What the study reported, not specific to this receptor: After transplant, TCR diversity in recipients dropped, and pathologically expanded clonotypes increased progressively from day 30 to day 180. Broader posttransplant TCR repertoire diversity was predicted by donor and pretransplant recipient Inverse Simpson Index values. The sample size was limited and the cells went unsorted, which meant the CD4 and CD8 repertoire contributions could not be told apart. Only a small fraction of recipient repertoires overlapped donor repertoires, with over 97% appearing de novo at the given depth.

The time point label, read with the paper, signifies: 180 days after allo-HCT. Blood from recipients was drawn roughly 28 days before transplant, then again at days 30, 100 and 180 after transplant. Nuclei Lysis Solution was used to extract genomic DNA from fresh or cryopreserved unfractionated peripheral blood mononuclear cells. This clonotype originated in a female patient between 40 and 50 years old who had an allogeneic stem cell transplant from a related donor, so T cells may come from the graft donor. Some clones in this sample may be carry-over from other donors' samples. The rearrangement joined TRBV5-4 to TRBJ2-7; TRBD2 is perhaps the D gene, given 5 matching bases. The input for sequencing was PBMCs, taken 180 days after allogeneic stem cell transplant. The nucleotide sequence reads TGTGCCAGCAGCTTGGAGTACCGAGGACTCAAGTACGAGCAGTACTTC. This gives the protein CASSLEYRGLKYEQYF. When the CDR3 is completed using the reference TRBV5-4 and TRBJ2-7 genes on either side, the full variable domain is ETGVTQSPTHLIKTRGQQVTLRCSSQSGHNTVSWYQQALGQGPQFIFQYYREEENGRGNFPPRFSGLQFPNYSSELNVNALELDDSALYLCASSLEYRGLKYEQYFGPGTRLTVT.